This TCR beta chain was found in a study of T-cell reconstitution after alpha-beta-depleted transplantation in children (TCRdb year 2016). Background on the whole study: The study quantitatively tracked T-cell immune reconstitution after TCRalphabeta/CD19-depleted allogeneic hematopoietic cell transplantation in children using TCR repertoire profiling.

Read against the paper, the sample's treatment or condition label means: allogeneic hematopoietic cell transplantation with graft depleted of TCRalphabeta T cells and CD19 B cells. The transplant recipients were children given TCRalphabeta/CD19-depleted allogeneic hematopoietic cell grafts. V is trimmed back by 2 bases and J by 9 bases, and the junction contains 10 bases that no gene match accounts for. Per the germline V gene, SGHDN is the CDR1 and FVKESK is the CDR2. The CDR3 runs 15 residues from the cysteine to the phenylalanine. Only the CDR3 DNA is retained, 45 bases long and in frame from the first base. What the work shows at the level of the full study, not this receptor alone: Over subsequent months, a decline in hyperexpanded clone frequencies was noted, and after one year, T-cell counts and TCRbeta diversity were mostly ascribed to newly produced T cells. About two months after transplant, the apparently early recovery of alphabetaT-cell counts reportedly depended on just several hundred clones that had expanded rapidly and came from non-depleted graft cells. In some patients, high TCRbeta diversity at day 60 was attributed to recipient T cells and intrathymic progenitors that had survived conditioning.

The sample holds many counts of this clonotype. It lacks a known antigen. No base qualities exist here, and no much larger clone lies one base off it. Receptor amplification or capture employed PCR. The sequencer was an Illumina HiSeq 2500. TCR library preparation used molecular barcoding, with unique molecular identifiers applied to normalize quantification of the TCRbeta repertoire. TCRdb reran the public reads through fastp at Q25 and MiXCR, keeping productive beta chains. Each CDR3 protein gets just one entry, which takes the most common genes and DNA from the rows behind it. The table for this sample lists 400,000 to 550,000 distinct CDR3 sequences; 10% to 13% of them were counted only once. The ten top clones hold 2% of the sample.

Specimen: PBMCs, collected before TCRalphabeta/CD19-depleted stem cell transplant. The clonotype comes from a child younger than 10 with inherited bone marrow failure, due to receive a stem cell transplant. The chain couples TRBV14 to TRBJ2-1; 7 junctional bases match TRBD2. The sequence in DNA is TGTGCCAGCAGCCAACTAAGCGGGATTCGGCCTGAGCAGTTCTTC. It translates as CASSQLSGIRPEQFF. With all but the CDR3 taken from the reference TRBV14 and TRBJ2-1 genes, the full variable domain is: EAGVTQFPSHSVIEKGQTVTLRCDPISGHDNLYWYRRVMGKEIKFLLHFVKESKQDESGMPNNRFLAERTGGTYSTLKVQPAELEDSGVYFCASSQLSGIRPEQFFGPGTRLTVL.